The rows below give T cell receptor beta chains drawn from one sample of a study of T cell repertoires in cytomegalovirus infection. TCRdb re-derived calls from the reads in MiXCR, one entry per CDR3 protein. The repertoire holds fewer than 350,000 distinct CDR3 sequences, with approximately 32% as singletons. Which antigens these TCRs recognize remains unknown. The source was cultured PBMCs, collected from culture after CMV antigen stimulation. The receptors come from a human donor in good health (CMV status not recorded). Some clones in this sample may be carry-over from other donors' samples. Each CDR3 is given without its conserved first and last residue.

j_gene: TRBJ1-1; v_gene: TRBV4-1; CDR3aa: ASSRDRVAEAF
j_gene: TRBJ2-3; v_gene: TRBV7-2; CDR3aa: ASSSERDSLGSTDTQY
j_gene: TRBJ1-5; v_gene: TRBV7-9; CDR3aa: ATGDRVSNQPQH
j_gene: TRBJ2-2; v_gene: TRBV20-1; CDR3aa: SARANHNTGELF
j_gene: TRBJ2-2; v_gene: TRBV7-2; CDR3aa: ASSSILDPGELF
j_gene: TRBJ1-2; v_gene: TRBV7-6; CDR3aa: ASSNGQNYGYT
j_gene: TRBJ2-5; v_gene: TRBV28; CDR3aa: ASSQSGRGTQY
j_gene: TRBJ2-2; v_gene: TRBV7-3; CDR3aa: ASSSFSNTGELF
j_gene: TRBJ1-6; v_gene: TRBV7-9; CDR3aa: ASSLPGGSPLH
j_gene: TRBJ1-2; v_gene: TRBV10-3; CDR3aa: AIGETGMRGYT
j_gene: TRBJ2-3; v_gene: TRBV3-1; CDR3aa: ASSQDKRGTQY
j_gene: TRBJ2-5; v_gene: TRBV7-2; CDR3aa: ASSPWGGVLQETQY
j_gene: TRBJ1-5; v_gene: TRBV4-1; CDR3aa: ASSHAYRDPNQPQH
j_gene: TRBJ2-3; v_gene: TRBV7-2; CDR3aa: ASSSPLRADTQY
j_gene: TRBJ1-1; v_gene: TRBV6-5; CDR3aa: ASSLLRNTEAF
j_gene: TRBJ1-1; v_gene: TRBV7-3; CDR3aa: ASNLKGKGEAF
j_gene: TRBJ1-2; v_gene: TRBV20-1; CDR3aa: SAREPPSGYT
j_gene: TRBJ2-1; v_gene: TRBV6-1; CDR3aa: ASSEKGTGEQF
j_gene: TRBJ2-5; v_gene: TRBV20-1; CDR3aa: SARDYMAGQETQY
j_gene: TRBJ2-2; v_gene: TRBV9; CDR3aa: ASSLSGGTGELF
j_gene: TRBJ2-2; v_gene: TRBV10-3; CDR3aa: AIRVNPGQGASNTGELF
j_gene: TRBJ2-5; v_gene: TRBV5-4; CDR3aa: ASSVSGTGEETQY
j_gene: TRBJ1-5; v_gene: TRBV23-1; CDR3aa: ASSQGQGCNQPQH
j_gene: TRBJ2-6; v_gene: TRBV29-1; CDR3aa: SAEGGTGANVLT
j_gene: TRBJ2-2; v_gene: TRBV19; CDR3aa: ASSRGRAVLTGELF
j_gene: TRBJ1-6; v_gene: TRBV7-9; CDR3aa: ASTSTGTVNSPLH
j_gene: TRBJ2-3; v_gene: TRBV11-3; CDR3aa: ASSQGGQGTDTQY